This T cell receptor (beta chain) was observed in a study of CD8+CD57+ T cells in acquired aplastic anemia. The CDR3 spans 13 residues. From germline, CDR1 is SNHLY and CDR2 FYNNEI. Trimming removed 3 bases at V and 4 bases at J, with 9 bases between. This clonotype was seen at least ten times. CD8+CD57+ cell expansion had been shown by flow cytometry in patients chosen for sequencing. For CDR3 and TCR beta VDJ profiling, genomic DNA was the template used. TCRdb independently ran MiXCR on the reads; one entry per CDR3 protein. This sample carries about 160,000 distinct CDR3 sequences, around 52% of them seen once, and the ten largest clones take about 30%.

The origin of this receptor is a human donor with aplastic anemia. Sequencing was performed on sorted CD4+, CD8+, or CD8+CD57+ T cells (not recorded which) from PBMCs. V gene TRBV2 combines with J gene TRBJ1-2; no clear D. CDR3 DNA: TGTGCCAGCAGTGACGGTCGGGCCTATGGCTACACCTTC. This gives the protein CASSDGRAYGYTF.